What follows are 16 T cell receptor beta chains derived from one specimen sequenced in a study of control samples from healthy donors and cancer patients. Libraries were prepared by immunoSEQ multiplex PCR; TCRdb keeps only in-frame clonotypes and omits some of them. Of approximately 100,000 clones listed, roughly 92% are singletons. Sequencing was performed on blood. The receptors originated from a human donor in good health. The donor label of this sample is uncertain.

This clone was picked up one time. The V gene is TRBV3-1 (or the pseudogene TRBV3-2), the J gene TRBJ2-1, with D tentatively TRBD2 (6 bases). Per germline, CDR1 LGHDT and CDR2 YNNKEL (reference sequence). The CDR3 is 15 amino acids. The ends were cut back, 10 bases at V and 0 bases at J, with 16 bases in the middle. The CDR3 DNA follows: TGTGCCACGAAGGCGGGGTCGAGCTCCTACAATGAGCAGTTCTTC. Translating it yields CATKAGSSSYNEQFF.

The J gene is TRBJ1-2, the V gene TRBV29-1, with 10 bases that match TRBD1. Germline-derived CDR1 and CDR2 are SQVTM and ANQGSEA. Germline trimming cut 4 bases from V and 7 bases from J; bases unmatched to any gene: 9. CDR3 size: 14 residues. CDR3 region: CSVGNSGTGVGYTF. CDR3 coding DNA: TGCAGCGTTGGGAATTCCGGGACAGGGGTTGGCTACACCTTC.

This clone has only a few counts. The V and J genes are TRBV3-1 (or the pseudogene TRBV3-2) and TRBJ1-1; D perhaps matches TRBD1 (5 bases). The ends were cut back, 4 bases at V and 2 bases at J, with 17 bases in the middle. The CDR3 sequence is 16 residues long. The germline V gene has CDR1 LGHDT and CDR2 YNNKEL (reference sequence). CDR3 amino acids: CASSPNGAGSNTEAFF. Here the CDR3 DNA reads TGTGCCAGCAGCCCAAACGGGGCAGGTTCAAACACTGAAGCTTTCTTT.

This clone was detected a few times. The chain uses TRBV2 and TRBJ1-1; D gene uncertain. The germline V and J ends were trimmed by 6 bases and 1 base, with 6 bases remaining between them. The CDR3 runs to 12 residues. Germline V gene sequence: CDR1 SNHLY, CDR2 FYNNEI. The CDR3 DNA sequence: TGTGCCAGCAGGCAGGAGAACACTGAAGCTTTCTTT. Its protein product is CASRQENTEAFF. Supplemented by reference TRBV2 and TRBJ1-1, the full variable domain reads EPEVTQTPSHQVTQMGQEVILRCVPISNHLYFYWYRQILGQKVEFLVSFYNNEISEKSEIFDDQFSVERPDGSNFTLKIRSTKLEDSAMYFCASRQENTEAFFGQGTRLTVV.

The rearrangement joins TRBV24-1 to TRBJ2-6, with D perhaps being TRBD1 or TRBD2 (6 bases each). The CDR3 runs to 15 residues. The germline V gene has CDR1 KGHDR and CDR2 SFDVKD. V lost 3 bases and J lost 3, with 8 bases in between. Here the CDR3 reads CATSDGGLGANVLTF. The CDR3 coding sequence is TGTGCCACCAGTGATGGGGGGCTTGGGGCCAACGTCCTGACTTTC.

V usage is TRBV10-3 and J usage is TRBJ1-5; 10 bases are shared with TRBD1. V was pared by 5 bases and J by 6 bases, with 7 bases of the junction left unmatched. The CDR3 runs 15 residues. Germline V gene data show CDR1 as ENHRY and CDR2 as SYGVKD. The CDR3 here is CAISSGTGAGQPQHF. CDR3 sequence (DNA): TGTGCCATCAGTTCCGGGACAGGGGCCGGTCAGCCCCAGCATTTT.

This sequence joins TRBV29-1 and TRBJ2-5; 9 nucleotides align to TRBD2. V dropped 6 bases and J dropped 5; count of bases not matched to a gene: 13. The CDR3 runs to 15 residues. The germline gives CDR1 SQVTM, CDR2 ANQGSEA. In DNA, the CDR3 is TGCAGCGTCCGGCTGGGCGGGGGGGCCCTGGAGACCCAGTACTTC. This codes for CSVRLGGGALETQYF.

This clone was seen only once. This chain links TRBV27 with TRBJ2-1; D remains ambiguous. Germline V gene sequence: CDR1 MNHEY, CDR2 SMNVEV (reference sequence). The CDR3 extends over 12 amino acids. The V and J ends lost 7 bases and 3 bases respectively, with 7 bases between them. The CDR3 nucleotides are TGTGCCAGCAAGAGCCGCTACAATGAGCAGTTCTTC. It yields the protein CASKSRYNEQFF.

This clone was observed a single time. The rearrangement uses TRBV28 and TRBJ1-1; no clear D gene. Looked up from germline, CDR1 is MDHEN and CDR2 is SYDVKM. There are 12 residues in the CDR3. V shed 8 bases and J shed 6 bases, with 13 bases lying between them. The CDR3 DNA reads as TGTGCCAGCGGTAACCTTGGGGCTGAAGCTTTCTTT. Translating gives CASGNLGAEAFF.

This clone was recorded only once. The chain joins TRBV27 to TRBJ1-4; 7 nucleotides line up with TRBD1. Germline CDR1 is MNHEY and CDR2 is SMNVEV (reference sequence). There are 16 residues in the CDR3. J lost 7 bases, V lost 5 bases, and 13 bases had no gene match. The CDR3 DNA follows: TGTGCCAGCAGTGGGGCAGGGGGGATCGGGAGTGAAAAACTGTTTTTT. Protein product: CASSGAGGIGSEKLFF.

The chain recombines TRBV6-4 with TRBJ1-3; TRBD1 might be the D (5 bases). Germline V lookup: CDR1 MRHNA, CDR2 SNTAGT. Between the trimmed V and J ends, which lost 7 bases and 0 bases, there was a span of 16 bases. The CDR3 runs 16 residues. The CDR3 sequence is CASNGRGISSGNTIYF. The CDR3 region has the DNA TGTGCCAGCAATGGGAGGGGTATAAGCTCTGGAAACACCATATATTTT.

This chain connects TRBV6-6 to TRBJ1-1, with 9 bases lining up with TRBD1. The CDR3 length is 16 residues. CDR1 MNHNY and CDR2 SVGAGI come from the germline V gene (reference sequence). The V gene end was trimmed by 4 bases and the J gene end by 11 bases; junction bases not matched to a gene: 17. The CDR3 region is CASSFGSGQGKEKAFF. CDR3 sequence (DNA): TGTGCCAGCAGTTTCGGGTCGGGACAGGGAAAGGAAAAGGCTTTCTTT.

This clone was observed a single time. The J gene is TRBJ2-1, the V gene TRBV12-3 or TRBV12-4; D remains ambiguous. The CDR3 spans 10 residues. The V gene lost 1 base and the J gene lost 8 bases, with 0 bases spanning the gap. The CDR3 loop is CASSLDEQFF. Here the CDR3 DNA reads TGTGCCAGCAGTTTAGATGAGCAGTTCTTC.

The gene calls are TRBV4-3 and TRBJ1-3; 8 nucleotides match TRBD1. CDR1 and CDR2 (germline): LGHNA, YSLEER. V was clipped by 3 bases and J by 0 bases; unmatched bases: 4. The CDR3 has 16 residues. This chain's CDR3 is CASSQSTGGSGNTIYF. The CDR3 DNA reads as TGCGCCAGCAGCCAGTCAACAGGGGGCTCTGGAAACACCATATATTTT.

The rearrangement uses TRBV7-2 and TRBJ2-1; D is perhaps TRBD2 (6 bases). The CDR3 sequence is 15 residues long. Trimming removed 8 bases at V and 0 bases at J, with 14 bases between. Germline V CDR1 and CDR2: SGHTA, FQGNSA. The CDR3 DNA sequence: TGTGCCAGCGGGACTGTTAGATTCTCCTACAATGAGCAGTTCTTC. Its protein product is CASGTVRFSYNEQFF.

The chain joins TRBV19 to TRBJ1-3; 8 bases are a match to TRBD1. Germline V CDR1 and CDR2: LNHDA, SQIVND (reference sequence). This CDR3 spans 17 amino acids. The trim removed 4 bases at V and 1 base at J, leaving 9 bases unmatched. CDR3 bases: TGTGCCAGTAGTAGAGCCGCAGGGGGCGATTCTGGAAACACCATATATTTT. Translation: CASSRAAGGDSGNTIYF.